Following are 18 T cell receptor beta chains from one sample sequenced in a study of cytomegalovirus exposure and HLA in healthy donors. Some clones are missing from TCRdb's copy, which holds only in-frame ones; the method was immunoSEQ multiplex PCR. The data contain 100,000 to 150,000 clones, about 93% of them singletons. Sequences were obtained from PBMCs. These TCRs come from a woman aged 18-30 years in good health and CMV-seronegative.

The rearrangement joins TRBV5-4 to TRBJ2-1; 8 nucleotides match TRBD2. Per the germline V gene, CDR1 is SGHNT and CDR2 is YYREEE (reference sequence). J gave up 8 bases and V 4 bases, and 5 bases lay outside the gene matches. The CDR3 has 13 amino acids. DNA of the CDR3: TGTGCCAGCAGCCTGGGACTAGTGGATGAGCAGTTCTTC. It specifies CASSLGLVDEQFF.

This sequence joins TRBV5-1 and TRBJ1-2; D perhaps matches TRBD1 (6 bases). Germline assignment: CDR1 SGHRS and CDR2 YFSETQ. Trimming removed 6 bases at V and 7 bases at J, with 16 bases between. The CDR3 loop spans 13 amino acids. Here the CDR3 reads CASNRDRQGGYTF. CDR3 nucleotides: TGCGCCAGCAACCGAGACAGGCAGGGTGGCTACACCTTC.

CDR3 sequence reads: CASSSRLAGGPDTQYF. The CDR3 DNA follows: TGCGCCAGCAGCAGTAGACTAGCGGGGGGCCCAGATACGCAGTATTTT. V is TRBV5-1 and J is TRBJ2-3; 13 positions agree with TRBD2. Germline V gene data show CDR1 as SGHRS and CDR2 as YFSETQ. The trim removed 4 bases at V and 4 bases at J, leaving 6 bases unmatched. This CDR3 has 16 residues.

This chain connects TRBV28 to TRBJ1-2, with D unclear. Between the trimmed V and J ends, which lost 4 bases and 8 bases, there was a span of 11 bases. Looked up from germline, CDR1 is MDHEN and CDR2 is SYDVKM. The CDR3 is 12 residues long. The CDR3, as DNA: TGTGCCAGCAGTTCGACGGGTTTAGGCTACACCTTC. Encoded protein: CASSSTGLGYTF.

The V and J genes are TRBV6-6 and TRBJ1-2; the D gene is possibly TRBD1 (6 bases). The germline V gene encodes CDR1 MNHNY and CDR2 SVGAGI (reference sequence). The V end was cut by 7 bases, the J end by 7 bases, with 25 bases between. The CDR3 extends over 16 amino acids. CDR3 loop: CASTLEEGGGLVGYTF. CDR3 sequence (DNA): TGTGCCAGCACACTTGAAGAGGGGGGGGGTTTGGTTGGCTACACCTTC.

The chain is built from TRBV19 and TRBJ1-3; 7 bases fit TRBD1. V trimming: 10 bases; J trimming: 4 bases; junction bases outside the gene matches: 7. The germline gives CDR1 LNHDA, CDR2 SQIVND (reference sequence). The length of the CDR3 is 13 residues. CDR3 sequence reads: CATSTGIGNTIYF. CDR3 in DNA: TGTGCCACCTCGACAGGGATCGGAAACACCATATATTTT.

This chain uses TRBV7-9 with TRBJ1-2, with no clear D. Germline values: CDR1 SEHNR, CDR2 FQNEAQ (reference sequence). V lost 7 bases to trimming and J lost 6 bases, with 24 bases between them. The CDR3 is 16 amino acids. The CDR3 is CASTLRETQSLDGYTF. DNA for the CDR3: TGTGCCAGCACCCTAAGGGAGACACAATCTCTCGATGGCTACACCTTC. Variable domain in full (rest from reference TRBV7-9 and TRBJ1-2): DTGVSQNPRHKITKRGQNVTFRCDPISEHNRLYWYRQTLGQGPEFLTYFQNEAQLEKSRLLSDRFSAERPKGSFSTLEIQRTEQGDSAMYLCASTLRETQSLDGYTFGSGTRLTVV.

The chain employs TRBV28 and TRBJ2-5, with a possible D match to TRBD2 (6 bases). Trimming shortened V by 3 bases and J by 2 bases, and 7 bases separated the two germline ends. Germline CDR1 MDHEN, CDR2 SYDVKM. This CDR3 is built from 13 residues. The DNA of the CDR3 is TGTGCCAGCAGTTTGGACTATCAAGAGACCCAGTACTTC. Its protein is CASSLDYQETQYF.

The chain has TRBV6-6 and TRBJ2-2; a weak D match, TRBD1 (7 bases). The CDR3 length is 15 residues. Germline V CDR1 and CDR2: MNHNY, SVGAGI (reference sequence). V lost 6 bases and J lost 3, with 14 bases in between. The CDR3 here is CASSQEGAYTGELFF. The CDR3 bases are TGTGCCAGCAGCCAGGAGGGGGCCTACACCGGGGAGCTGTTTTTT.

The genes are TRBV5-1 and TRBJ1-2; D is ambiguous. This CDR3 spans 13 amino acids. Deletions cut 5 bases from V and 2 bases from J, with 10 bases between. Per germline, CDR1 SGHRS and CDR2 YFSETQ. The CDR3 here is CASRYGENYGYTF. CDR3 DNA sequence: TGCGCCAGCAGATACGGGGAGAACTATGGCTACACCTTC.

This chain joins TRBV6-6 and TRBJ2-5; maybe TRBD2 (5 bases). Germline loops: CDR1 MNHNY, CDR2 SVGAGI (reference sequence). Trimming pared 2 bases from V and 4 bases from J, leaving 17 bases between. There are 16 residues in the CDR3. The CDR3 coding sequence is TGTGCCAGCAGTTACCTTTCGGCAGAGGCGGGAGAGACCCAGTACTTC. As protein: CASSYLSAEAGETQYF.

This chain links TRBV20-1 with TRBJ1-2; D unresolved. The CDR3 is 11 amino acids. CDR1 is DFQATT and CDR2 is SNEGSKA in the germline V gene (reference sequence). Trimming cost V 4 bases and J 8 bases, with 11 bases left between them. CDR3 in DNA: TGCAGTGCTACAGATCAGGAAGGCTACACCTTC. It codes for CSATDQEGYTF.

This clone was recorded only once. This chain joins TRBV5-4 and TRBJ2-1; 8 nucleotides match TRBD1. The CDR3 runs 14 residues. The germline V gene encodes CDR1 SGHNT and CDR2 YYREEE (reference sequence). V shed 0 bases, J shed 10 bases, and the junction held 6 bases outside the gene matches. CDR3 amino acids: CASSLGQGAGEQFF. CDR3 DNA sequence: TGTGCCAGCAGCTTGGGTCAGGGGGCTGGGGAGCAGTTCTTC.

The chain has TRBV14 and TRBJ2-4; D is unresolved. The V end was cut by 3 bases, the J end by 0 bases, with 9 bases between. This CDR3 is 15 amino acids long. Germline assignment: CDR1 SGHDN and CDR2 FVKESK. This chain's CDR3 is CASSQRTVAKNIQYF. The CDR3, as DNA: TGTGCCAGCAGCCAGCGTACGGTAGCCAAAAACATTCAGTACTTC.

The J gene is TRBJ1-2, the V gene TRBV6-1, with TRBD1 matching 7 bases. The trim removed 7 bases at V and 4 bases at J, leaving 9 bases unmatched. The CDR3 is 14 residues long. Per germline, CDR1 MNHNS and CDR2 SASEGT. CDR3 DNA: TGTGCCAGCACACAGACAGGGATCGGCTATGGCTACACCTTC. Protein: CASTQTGIGYGYTF.

The rearrangement uses TRBV28 and TRBJ2-5; 8 nucleotides line up with TRBD1. CDR1 is MDHEN, CDR2 SYDVKM, per germline. J gave up 1 base and V 6 bases, and 7 bases lay outside the gene matches. CDR3 length: 15 residues. The CDR3: CASSLDRAFQETQYF. CDR3 nucleotide sequence: TGTGCCAGCAGCCTGGACAGGGCGTTCCAAGAGACCCAGTACTTC.

The rearrangement joins TRBV7-2 to TRBJ2-3; the D is unclear. The germline gives CDR1 SGHTA, CDR2 FQGNSA. The CDR3 length is 14 residues. V lost 0 bases to trimming and J lost 0 bases, with 4 bases between them. This CDR3 is CASSLAASTDTQYF. The CDR3 nucleotides read TGTGCCAGCAGCTTAGCGGCCAGCACAGATACGCAGTATTTT.

The V and J genes are TRBV5-4 and TRBJ2-5, with 8 bases fitting TRBD2. The CDR3 is made up of 11 amino acids. Germline V lookup: CDR1 SGHNT, CDR2 YYREEE (reference sequence). Losses at the gene ends were 6 bases for V and 5 bases for J; bases not matched to a gene: 0. DNA of the CDR3: TGTGCCAGCAAGCGGGGGGAGACCCAGTACTTC. This codes for CASKRGETQYF.